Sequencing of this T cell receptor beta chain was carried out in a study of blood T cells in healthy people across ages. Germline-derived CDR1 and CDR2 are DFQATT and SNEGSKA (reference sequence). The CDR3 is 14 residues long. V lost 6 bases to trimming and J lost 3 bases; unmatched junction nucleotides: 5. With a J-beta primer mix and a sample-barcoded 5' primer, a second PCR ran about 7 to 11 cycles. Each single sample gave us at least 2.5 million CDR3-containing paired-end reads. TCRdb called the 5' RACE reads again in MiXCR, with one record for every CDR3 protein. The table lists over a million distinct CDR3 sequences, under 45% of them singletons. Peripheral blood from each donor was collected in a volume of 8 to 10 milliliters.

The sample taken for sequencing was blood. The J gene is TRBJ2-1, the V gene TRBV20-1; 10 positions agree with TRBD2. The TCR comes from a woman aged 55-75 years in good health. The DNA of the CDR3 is TGCAGTGCACCCCTAGCGGGGGTCTACAATGAGCAGTTCTTC. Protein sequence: CSAPLAGVYNEQFF.